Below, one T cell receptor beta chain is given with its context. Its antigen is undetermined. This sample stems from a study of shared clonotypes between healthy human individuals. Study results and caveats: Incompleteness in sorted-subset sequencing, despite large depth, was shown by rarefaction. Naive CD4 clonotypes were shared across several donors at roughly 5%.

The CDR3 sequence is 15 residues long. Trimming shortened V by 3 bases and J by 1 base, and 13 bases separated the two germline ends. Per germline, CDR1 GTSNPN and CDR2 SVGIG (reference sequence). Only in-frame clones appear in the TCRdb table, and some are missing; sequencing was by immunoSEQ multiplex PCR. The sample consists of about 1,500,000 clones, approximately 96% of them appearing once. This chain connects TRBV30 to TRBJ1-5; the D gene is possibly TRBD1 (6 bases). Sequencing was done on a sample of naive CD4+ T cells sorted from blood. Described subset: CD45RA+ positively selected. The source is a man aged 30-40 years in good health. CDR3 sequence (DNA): TGTGCCTGGAGGATTGGGGGGACAAGCAATCAGCCCCAGCATTTT. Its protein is CAWRIGGTSNQPQHF.